This is a list of T cell receptor beta chains from one sample in a study of molecular identifiers for immune sequencing clone quantification. TCRdb independently ran MiXCR on the PCR reads; one entry per CDR3 protein. The table has 460,000 or so distinct CDR3 sequences, about 21% seen once. Input material: naive CD8+ T cells from blood, with Jurkat cell RNA spiked in. Receptors were obtained from a human donor in good health. Some libraries in this study had Jurkat cell RNA spiked in. The CDR3 runs from the conserved cysteine through the conserved F or W. The D gene is left open where the match is weak. Size is omitted from some rows. Given values are once, few, many or a class for expanded clones.

clone_size j_call d_call v_call cdr3_nt cdr3_aa
- TRBJ2-7 TRBD1 TRBV27 TGTGCCAGCAGTTTAGCCCAGGGGGAGTACGAGCAGTACTTC CASSLAQGEYEQYF
- TRBJ1-5 - TRBV18 TGTGCCAGCTCAACGAGGGTCGCAGGGATTCATAGCAATCAGCCCCAGCATTTT CASSTRVAGIHSNQPQHF
- TRBJ2-2 - TRBV3-1 TGTGCCAGCAGCCAGATAGATAGCGCGAACACCGGGGAGCTGTTTTTT CASSQIDSANTGELFF
many TRBJ2-7 - TRBV7-6 TGTGCCAGCAGCCCATTGGGACTCCAAGCCAACGAGCAGTACTTC CASSPLGLQANEQYF
few TRBJ2-7 - TRBV9 TGTGCCAGCAGCGTTGGGGGGCGGGAGCTCCCCAACGAGCGGTACTTC CASSVGGRELPNERYF
- TRBJ2-5 TRBD2 TRBV6-1 TGTGCCAGCAGTGAATTTCTGGGGCTAGCGGGGGCCGGTTCCGAAGAGACCCAGTACTTC CASSEFLGLAGAGSEETQYF
many TRBJ2-1 - TRBV30 TGTGCCTGGAGTTGGGGCGGGGATGAGCAGTTCTTC CAWSWGGDEQFF
- TRBJ1-5 - TRBV6-1 TGTGCCAGCAGTCCGCTTGCAGGGGGCAATCAGCCCCAGCATTTT CASSPLAGGNQPQHF
few TRBJ2-2 - TRBV19 TGTGCCAGTAGTATAGGGGTGCGAGGCGCCGGGGAGCTGTTTTTT CASSIGVRGAGELFF
many TRBJ2-5 - TRBV4-1 TGCGCCAGCAGTGGGACTGTAGGGCAAGAGACCCAGTACTTC CASSGTVGQETQYF
many TRBJ2-5 - TRBV29-1 TGCAGCGTTAACAGGGACCAAGAGACCCAGTACTTC CSVNRDQETQYF
many TRBJ2-5 - TRBV29-1 TGCAGCGTTGACGGGGCAGGGGGCGGAGGTAGCGGGGCTAATCCTCAAGAGACCCAGTACTTC CSVDGAGGGGSGANPQETQYF
many TRBJ1-1 TRBD1 TRBV28 TGTGCCAGCAGTGCGACGACAGGGTTAGTAACTGAAGCTTTCTTT CASSATTGLVTEAFF
- TRBJ2-7 - TRBV20-1 TGCAGTGCTAGAGATCCCCGGGACAACTCCTACGAGCAGTACTTC CSARDPRDNSYEQYF
few TRBJ1-2 - TRBV6-1 TGTGCCAGCAGCCCCCATTATGGCTACACCTTC CASSPHYGYTF
- TRBJ1-5 TRBD1 TRBV4-2 TGTGCCGGCAGCCAAGATCGGACAGGAATCAATCAGCCCCAGCATTTT CAGSQDRTGINQPQHF
many TRBJ1-1 TRBD1 TRBV11-2 TGTGCCAGCAGCCCCGAGGACAGGGGGCGACCTGAAGCTTTCTTT CASSPEDRGRPEAFF
- TRBJ1-1 - TRBV4-3 TGCGCCAGCAGCCCAGGTATTAACACTGAAGCTTTCTTT CASSPGINTEAFF
- TRBJ2-7 TRBD2 TRBV7-2 TGTGCCAGCAGCGCCCCCAAGGGACTAGCGACCTCCTACGAGCAGTACTTC CASSAPKGLATSYEQYF
few TRBJ2-2 - TRBV11-2 TGTGCCAGCAGCGCAACCACCGGGGAGCTGTTTTTT CASSATTGELFF
few TRBJ1-5 - TRBV29-1 TGCAGCGTTGATTTAGGGGATGGGCAGCCCCAGCATTTT CSVDLGDGQPQHF
few TRBJ1-1 - TRBV7-9 TGTACCAGCAGCTTTCCCGATAATACCAACACTGAAGCTTTCTTT CTSSFPDNTNTEAFF
few TRBJ2-7 TRBD2 TRBV29-1 TGCAGCGTTGAAGGCGGACTAGCGGGGGAGGGCGAGCAGTACTTC CSVEGGLAGEGEQYF
- TRBJ2-3 - TRBV21-1 TGTGCCAGCAGCGCCCAAGGCCCCCAAGGAGAGGGAGCCAGCACAGATACGCAGTATTTT CASSAQGPQGEGASTDTQYF
many TRBJ1-6 TRBD1 TRBV25-1 TGTGCCAGCAGACAGGGGCTCGATAATTCACCCCTCCACTTT CASRQGLDNSPLHF
- TRBJ2-3 TRBD2 TRBV13 TGTGCCAGCAGCTTAGGACTAGCGGGGGTACTCACAGATACGCAGTATTTT CASSLGLAGVLTDTQYF
few TRBJ2-7 - TRBV20-1 TGCAGTGCTAGAGTGACCGGACAAGACGCCTACGAGCAGTACTTC CSARVTGQDAYEQYF
many TRBJ2-4 - TRBV19 TGTGCCATCGTTGGGACTGTATGGATCAAAAACATTCAGTACTTC CAIVGTVWIKNIQYF
few TRBJ1-1 - TRBV6-6 TGTGCCAGCAGGCCACAGCAAAGCACTGAAGCTTTCTTT CASRPQQSTEAFF
few TRBJ2-2 - TRBV6-2/TRBV6-3 TGTGCCAGCAGCCGCGGGACAGTTAACACCGGGGAGCTGTTTTTT CASSRGTVNTGELFF
- TRBJ1-5 TRBD1 TRBV4-3 TGCGCCAGCAGCCAAGGCTCCGTCGGGACAGGGTCTCAGCCCCAGCATTTT CASSQGSVGTGSQPQHF
- TRBJ1-6 - TRBV3-1 TGTGCCAGCAGCCAGCCCACCTTCTCCTATAATTCACCCCTCCACTTT CASSQPTFSYNSPLHF
many TRBJ2-7 TRBD2 TRBV7-9 TGTGCCAGCAGCTTGCTAGCGGACTACGAGCAGTACTTC CASSLLADYEQYF
many TRBJ1-1 - TRBV7-9 TGTGCCAGCAGCTTAGTTGTACCTCTCGGCACTGAAGCTTTCTTT CASSLVVPLGTEAFF
- TRBJ1-6 - TRBV4-3 TGCGCCAGCAGCCAAGATTTGTCCAGTAGCTCACCCCTCCACTTT CASSQDLSSSSPLHF
- TRBJ2-5 TRBD1 TRBV4-1 TGCGCCAGCAGGGGGACAGGCCAAGGGACCCAGTACTTC CASRGTGQGTQYF
many TRBJ2-3 - TRBV5-4 TGTGCCAGCAGCTTGGTGCAACCTAGCACAGATACGCAGTATTTT CASSLVQPSTDTQYF
- TRBJ1-1 TRBD1 TRBV2 TGTGCCAGCACCAGGACAGGCGGGTACACTGAAGCTTTCTTT CASTRTGGYTEAFF
few TRBJ1-6 - TRBV4-3 TGCGCCAGCAGCCAAGAAGGCTGGGGGGTAACCCCCCGAACAACAAGAGATTCACCCCTCCACTTT CASSQEGWGVTPRTTRDSPLHF
many TRBJ1-6 - TRBV25-1 TGTGCCAACTGCCGGGAAGATAATTCACCCCTCCACTTT CANCREDNSPLHF
few TRBJ2-2 - TRBV6-1 TGTGCCAGCAAGAGGGGACAACGGAACACCGGGGAGCTGTTTTTT CASKRGQRNTGELFF
many TRBJ2-4 - TRBV7-6 TGTGCCAGCAGCTCCTATGACAACGCCAAAAACATTCAGTACTTC CASSSYDNAKNIQYF
few TRBJ2-5 - TRBV27 TGTGCCAGCAGTTTATCGGGATTCAGCGCAGAGACCCAGTACTTC CASSLSGFSAETQYF
- TRBJ2-3 - TRBV12-3/TRBV12-4 TGTGCCAGCAGAACGGGGCTAAGCACAGATACGCAGTATTTT CASRTGLSTDTQYF
many TRBJ1-1 - TRBV29-1 TGCAGCGTTGACAGTATGAACACTGAAGCTTTCTTT CSVDSMNTEAFF
once TRBJ2-5 - TRBV27 TGTGCCAGCAGTTTATCGGGTCGAACGCCGGAGACCCAGTGCTTC CASSLSGRTPETQCF
few TRBJ1-5 - TRBV12-2 TGTGCAAGTCGCTGCGGACAGGGACGAGGGGGTCAGCCCCAGCATTTT CASRCGQGRGGQPQHF
few TRBJ2-7 - TRBV29-1 TGCAGCGTTGCCCAGGGGCTTACCTACGAGCAGTACTTC CSVAQGLTYEQYF
- TRBJ2-3 - TRBV4-3 TGCGCCAGCAGCCAATCGGGTGGGCCTGGAGATACGCAGTATTTT CASSQSGGPGDTQYF
- TRBJ2-1 - TRBV7-9 TGTGCCAGCAGCTTAGTCCATGAGCAGTTCTTC CASSLVHEQFF
many TRBJ2-1 - TRBV4-1 TGCGCCAGCAGCCAAGGTCGTGGATCCCCCCAGGAGTTCTTC CASSQGRGSPQEFF
few TRBJ2-3 - TRBV27 TGTGCCAGCAGCCCGACTCAACTAGTGAGCACAGATACGCAGTATTTT CASSPTQLVSTDTQYF
few TRBJ2-7 - TRBV30 TGTGCCTGGAGTGTACGAGACGAGCAGTACTTC CAWSVRDEQYF
once TRBJ1-1 - TRBV4-3 TGCGCCAGCAGCCAAGACAGGGTTTGGGAACCTGAAGCTTTCTTT CASSQDRVWEPEAFF
few TRBJ2-7 TRBD2 TRBV11-2 TGTGCCAGCAGCTTAGATTCACCACTAGCGGGGTACGAGCAGTACTTC CASSLDSPLAGYEQYF